The clone carrying this T cell receptor (beta chain) turned up a few times. Its antigen is unidentified. Healthy Caucasians supplied all donations. The data stem from a study of identical twins. This CDR3 spans 17 amino acids. Germline-derived CDR1 and CDR2 are MNHNS and SASEGT. V was clipped by 5 bases and J by 3 bases; unmatched bases: 13. TCRdb passed the 5' RACE reads through MiXCR, listing each CDR3 protein once. The sample has 250,000 or so distinct CDR3 sequences; about 7% are singletons. Whole-study results and caveats: Invariant MAIT and iNKT cells could partly confound zero-insertion analyses. Twin pairs had excess sharing that was weaker in beta out-of-frame sequences. Out-of-frame alpha sequences common to twins exhibited an excess of low generation probability.

These data also formed part of another study, on yellow fever vaccine responses in identical twins.

This receptor was identified in a young woman in good health. Sequences were obtained from memory (CD45RO+) T cells sorted from blood. The chain joins TRBV6-1 to TRBJ1-2; the match to TRBD1 covers 9 bases. CDR3: CASSPGTGLPQHYGYTF. CDR3 coding DNA: TGTGCCAGCAGTCCCGGGACAGGGCTTCCCCAACACTATGGCTACACCTTC.